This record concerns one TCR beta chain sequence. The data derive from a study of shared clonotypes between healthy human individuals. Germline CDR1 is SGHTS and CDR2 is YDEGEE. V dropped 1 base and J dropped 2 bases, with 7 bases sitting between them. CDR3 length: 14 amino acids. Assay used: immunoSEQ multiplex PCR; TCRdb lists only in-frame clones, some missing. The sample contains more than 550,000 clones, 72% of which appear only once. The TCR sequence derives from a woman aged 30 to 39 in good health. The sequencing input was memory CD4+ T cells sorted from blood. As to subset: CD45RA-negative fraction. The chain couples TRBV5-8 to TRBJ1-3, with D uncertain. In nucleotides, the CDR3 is TGTGCCAGCAGCTTGTCCGGGCCTGGAAACACCATATATTTT. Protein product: CASSLSGPGNTIYF.